The present T cell receptor beta chain was sequenced within a study of cytomegalovirus exposure and HLA in healthy donors. Findings of the study overall: In a later analysis, productive TCRs from donors in an Asian-associated ancestry cluster reportedly carried fewer N-insertions than the cohort mean. Analyzed later, most CMV-associated TCR beta chains appeared HLA-restricted. In a later analysis, V- and J-gene trimming of beta chains associated with a DCLRE1C missense variant, replicated independently. Cytomegalovirus association was assigned to about 150 TCR beta chains.

V was cut by 3 bases and J by 8 bases, with 12 bases left in between. CDR3 size: 13 residues. The germline V gene has CDR1 MNHNS and CDR2 SASEGT. This PCR relied on a set of 60 Vbeta primers and 13 Jbeta primers. Measured with immunoSEQ multiplex PCR; TCRdb has only the in-frame clones, and not every one. The repertoire holds around 57,000 clones, with more than 70% as singletons. A word on this clone: Its target is unknown.

The receptor was derived from a man under 40 in good health and CMV-seropositive. The chain recombines TRBV6-1 with TRBJ2-3; D perhaps matches TRBD1 (5 bases). The sample was PBMCs. The CDR3 spells CASSETATGTQYF. CDR3 nucleotide sequence: TGTGCCAGCAGTGAGACAGCGACGGGTACGCAGTATTTT.